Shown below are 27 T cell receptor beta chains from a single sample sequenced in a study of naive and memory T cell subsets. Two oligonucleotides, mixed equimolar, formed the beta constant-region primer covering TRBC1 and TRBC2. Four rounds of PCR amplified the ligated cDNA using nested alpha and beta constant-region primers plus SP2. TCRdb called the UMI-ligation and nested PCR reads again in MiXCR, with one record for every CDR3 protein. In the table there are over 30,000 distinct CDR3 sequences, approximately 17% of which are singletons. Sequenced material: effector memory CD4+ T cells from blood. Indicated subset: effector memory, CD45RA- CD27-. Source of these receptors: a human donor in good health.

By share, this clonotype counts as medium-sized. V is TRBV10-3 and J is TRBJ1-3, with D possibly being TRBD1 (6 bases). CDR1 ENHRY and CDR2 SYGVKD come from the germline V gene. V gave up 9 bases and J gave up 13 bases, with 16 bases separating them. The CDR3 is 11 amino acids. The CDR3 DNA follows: TGTGCCATGGGCGCTGGGACATTGATATATTTT. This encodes CAMGAGTLIYF.

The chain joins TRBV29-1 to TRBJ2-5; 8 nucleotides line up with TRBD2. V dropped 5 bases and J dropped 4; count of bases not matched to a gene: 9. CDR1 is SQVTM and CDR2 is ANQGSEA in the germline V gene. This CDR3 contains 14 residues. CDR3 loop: CSVPAGGVGETQYF. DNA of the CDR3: TGCAGCGTTCCTGCGGGAGGTGTCGGAGAGACCCAGTACTTC.

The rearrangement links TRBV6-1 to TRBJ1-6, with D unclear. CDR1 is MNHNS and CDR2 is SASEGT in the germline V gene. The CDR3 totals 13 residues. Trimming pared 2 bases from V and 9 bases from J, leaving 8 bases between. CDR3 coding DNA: TGTGCCAGCAGTGAACGGTGGGGTTCACCCCTCCACTTT. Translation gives CASSERWGSPLHF.

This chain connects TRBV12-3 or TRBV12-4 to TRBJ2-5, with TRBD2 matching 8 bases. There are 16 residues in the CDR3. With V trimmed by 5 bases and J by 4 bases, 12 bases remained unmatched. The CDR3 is CASSVRGSGGRETQYF. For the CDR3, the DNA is TGTGCCAGCAGTGTTCGAGGATCGGGAGGGAGAGAGACCCAGTACTTC.

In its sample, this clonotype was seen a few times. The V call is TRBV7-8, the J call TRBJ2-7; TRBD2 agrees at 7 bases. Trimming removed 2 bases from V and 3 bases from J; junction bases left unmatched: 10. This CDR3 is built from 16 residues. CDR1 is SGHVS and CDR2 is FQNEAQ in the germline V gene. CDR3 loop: CASSLLPGGTNYEQYF. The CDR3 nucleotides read TGTGCCAGCAGCTTACTCCCGGGAGGAACCAACTACGAGCAGTACTTC. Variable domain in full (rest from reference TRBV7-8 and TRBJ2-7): GAGVSQSPRYKVAKRGQDVALRCDPISGHVSLFWYQQALGQGPEFLTYFQNEAQLDKSGLPSDRFFAERPEGSVSTLKIQRTQQEDSAVYLCASSLLPGGTNYEQYFGPGTRLTVT.

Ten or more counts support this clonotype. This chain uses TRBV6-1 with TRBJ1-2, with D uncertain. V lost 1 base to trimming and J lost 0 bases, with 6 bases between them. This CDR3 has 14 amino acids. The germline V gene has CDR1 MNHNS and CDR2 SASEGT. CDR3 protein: CASSEDTANYGYTF. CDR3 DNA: TGTGCCAGCAGTGAAGACACAGCTAACTATGGCTACACCTTC.

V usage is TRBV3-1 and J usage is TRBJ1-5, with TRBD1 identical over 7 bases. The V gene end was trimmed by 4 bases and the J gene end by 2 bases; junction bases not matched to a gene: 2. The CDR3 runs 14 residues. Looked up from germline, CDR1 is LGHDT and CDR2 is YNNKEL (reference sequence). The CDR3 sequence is CASSPGTGNQPQHF. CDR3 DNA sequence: TGTGCCAGCAGCCCGGGGACAGGCAATCAGCCCCAGCATTTT.

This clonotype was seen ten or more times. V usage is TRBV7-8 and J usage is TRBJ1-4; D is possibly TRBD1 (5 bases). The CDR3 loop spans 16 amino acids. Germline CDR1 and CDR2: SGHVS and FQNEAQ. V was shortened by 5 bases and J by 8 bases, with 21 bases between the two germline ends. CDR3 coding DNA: TGTGCCAGCAGCCCCGACGGTTTTGGGACGGAGGAAAAACTGTTTTTT. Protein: CASSPDGFGTEEKLFF. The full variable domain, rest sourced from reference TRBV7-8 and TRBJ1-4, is GAGVSQSPRYKVAKRGQDVALRCDPISGHVSLFWYQQALGQGPEFLTYFQNEAQLDKSGLPSDRFFAERPEGSVSTLKIQRTQQEDSAVYLCASSPDGFGTEEKLFFGSGTQLSVL.

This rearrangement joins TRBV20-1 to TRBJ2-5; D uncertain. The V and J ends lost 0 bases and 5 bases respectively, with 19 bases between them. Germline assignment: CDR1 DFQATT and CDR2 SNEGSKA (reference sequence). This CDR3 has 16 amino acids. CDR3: CSARDLLLGSKETQYF. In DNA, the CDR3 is TGCAGTGCTAGAGATCTCCTGTTAGGCTCAAAGGAGACCCAGTACTTC.

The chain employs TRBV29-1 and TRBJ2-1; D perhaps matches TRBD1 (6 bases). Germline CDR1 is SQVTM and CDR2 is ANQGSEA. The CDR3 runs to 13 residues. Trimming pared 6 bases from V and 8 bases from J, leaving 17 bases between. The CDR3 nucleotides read TGCAGCGTCCCCCACCACAGGGACGATGAGCAGTTCTTC. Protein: CSVPHHRDDEQFF.

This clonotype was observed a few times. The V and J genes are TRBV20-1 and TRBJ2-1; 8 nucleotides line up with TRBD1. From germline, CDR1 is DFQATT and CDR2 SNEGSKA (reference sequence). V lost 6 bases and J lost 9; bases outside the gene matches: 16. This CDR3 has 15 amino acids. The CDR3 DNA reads TGCAGTGCCCCGTCCGGGACAGGCCGGCTGAGTGAGCAGTTCTTC. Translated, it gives CSAPSGTGRLSEQFF.

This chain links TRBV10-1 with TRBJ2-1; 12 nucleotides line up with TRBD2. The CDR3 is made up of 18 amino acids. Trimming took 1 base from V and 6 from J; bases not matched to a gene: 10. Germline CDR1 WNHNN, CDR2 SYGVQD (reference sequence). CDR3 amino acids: CASSEFLPTSGSFNEQFF. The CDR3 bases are TGCGCCAGCAGTGAGTTTCTCCCGACTAGCGGGAGTTTCAATGAGCAGTTCTTC.

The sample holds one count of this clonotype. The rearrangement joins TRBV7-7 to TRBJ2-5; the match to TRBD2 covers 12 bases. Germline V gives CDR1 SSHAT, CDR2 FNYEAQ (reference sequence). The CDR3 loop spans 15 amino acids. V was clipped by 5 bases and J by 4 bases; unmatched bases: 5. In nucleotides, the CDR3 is TGTGCCAGCAGCGTCGGACTAGCGGGAAGAGAGACCCAGTACTTC. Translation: CASSVGLAGRETQYF. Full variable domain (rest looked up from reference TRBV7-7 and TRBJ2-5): GAGVSQSPRYKVTKRGQDVTLRCDPISSHATLYWYQQALGQGPEFLTYFNYEAQPDKSGLPSDRFSAERPEGSISTLTIQRTEQRDSAMYRCASSVGLAGRETQYFGPGTRLLVL.

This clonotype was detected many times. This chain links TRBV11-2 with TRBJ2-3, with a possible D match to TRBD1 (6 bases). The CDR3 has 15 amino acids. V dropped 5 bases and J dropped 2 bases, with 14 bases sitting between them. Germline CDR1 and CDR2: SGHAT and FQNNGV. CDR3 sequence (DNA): TGTGCCAGCAGCCCCCAGCAGGGGACCACAGATACGCAGTATTTT. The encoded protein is CASSPQQGTTDTQYF.

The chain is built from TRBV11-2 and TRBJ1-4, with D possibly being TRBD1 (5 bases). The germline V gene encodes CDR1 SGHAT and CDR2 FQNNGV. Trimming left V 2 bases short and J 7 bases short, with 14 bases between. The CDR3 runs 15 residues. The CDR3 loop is CASSLRSGAGEKLFF. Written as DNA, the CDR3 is TGTGCCAGCAGCTTAAGATCTGGGGCGGGTGAAAAACTGTTTTTT.

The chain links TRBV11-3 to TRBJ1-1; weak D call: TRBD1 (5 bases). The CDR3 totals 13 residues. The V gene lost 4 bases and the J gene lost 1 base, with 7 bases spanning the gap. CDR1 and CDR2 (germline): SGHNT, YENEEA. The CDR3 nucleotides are TGTGCCAGCAGCTGGGGGAAGAACACTGAAGCTTTCTTT. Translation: CASSWGKNTEAFF.

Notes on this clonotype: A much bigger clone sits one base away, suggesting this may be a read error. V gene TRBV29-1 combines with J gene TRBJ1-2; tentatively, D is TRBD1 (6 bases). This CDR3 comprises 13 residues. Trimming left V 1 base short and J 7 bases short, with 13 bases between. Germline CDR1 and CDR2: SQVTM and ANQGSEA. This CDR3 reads CSVEGRQDRGYTF. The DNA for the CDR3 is TGCAGCGTTGAAGGCCGACAGGACCGTGGCTACACCTTC.

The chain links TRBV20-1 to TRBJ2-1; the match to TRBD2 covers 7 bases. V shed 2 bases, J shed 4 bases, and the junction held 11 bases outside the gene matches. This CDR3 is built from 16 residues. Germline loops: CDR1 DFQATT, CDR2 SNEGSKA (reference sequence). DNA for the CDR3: TGCAGTGCTAGATCTGGGGGGGGAGGGCCATACAATGAGCAGTTCTTC. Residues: CSARSGGGGPYNEQFF.

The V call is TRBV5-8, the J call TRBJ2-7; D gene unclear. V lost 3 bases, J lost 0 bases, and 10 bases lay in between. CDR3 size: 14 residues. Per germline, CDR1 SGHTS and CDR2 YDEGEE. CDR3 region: CASSYSGASYEQYF. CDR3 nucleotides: TGTGCCAGCAGCTATTCTGGCGCCTCCTACGAGCAGTACTTC.

CDR3 coding DNA: TGTGCCAGCAGGCGCAACTCCGGGACAGGGGGCGGCTACGAGCAGTACTTC. Amino acids: CASRRNSGTGGGYEQYF. The chain recombines TRBV6-1 with TRBJ2-7; TRBD1 agrees at 12 bases. After removal of 6 bases from V and 3 bases from J, the junction contained 12 bases not matched to a gene. The germline CDR1 and CDR2 sequences are MNHNS and SASEGT. This CDR3 spans 17 amino acids.

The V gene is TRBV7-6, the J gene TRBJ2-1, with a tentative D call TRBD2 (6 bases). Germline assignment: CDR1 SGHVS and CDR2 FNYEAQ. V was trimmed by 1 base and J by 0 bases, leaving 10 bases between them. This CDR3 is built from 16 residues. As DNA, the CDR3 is TGTGCCAGCAGCTTAGGACGCGGGACCTCCTACAATGAGCAGTTCTTC. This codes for CASSLGRGTSYNEQFF.

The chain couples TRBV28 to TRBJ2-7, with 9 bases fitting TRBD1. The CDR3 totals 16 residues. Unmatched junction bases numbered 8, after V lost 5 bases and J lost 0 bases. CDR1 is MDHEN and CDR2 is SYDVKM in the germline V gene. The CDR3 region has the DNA TGTGCCAGCAGTCCCCGACAGGGGGTGTCCTCCTACGAGCAGTACTTC. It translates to CASSPRQGVSSYEQYF.

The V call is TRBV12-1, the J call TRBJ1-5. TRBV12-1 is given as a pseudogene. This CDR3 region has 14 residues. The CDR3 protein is CARRDGYSNQPQHF. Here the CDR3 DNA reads TGTGCCAGGCGAGACGGATATAGCAATCAGCCCCAGCATTTT.

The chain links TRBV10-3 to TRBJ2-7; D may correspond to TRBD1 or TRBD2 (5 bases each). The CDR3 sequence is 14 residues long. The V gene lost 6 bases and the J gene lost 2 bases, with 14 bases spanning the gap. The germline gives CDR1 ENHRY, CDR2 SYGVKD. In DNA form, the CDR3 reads TGTGCCATCAGGACCCAGTTGGGGGCCTACGAGCAGTACTTC. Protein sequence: CAIRTQLGAYEQYF.

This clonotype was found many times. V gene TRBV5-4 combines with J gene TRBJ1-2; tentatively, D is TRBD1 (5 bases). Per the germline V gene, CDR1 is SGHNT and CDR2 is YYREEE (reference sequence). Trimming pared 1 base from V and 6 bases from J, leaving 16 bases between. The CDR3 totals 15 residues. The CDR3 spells CASSLFFSPGDGYTF. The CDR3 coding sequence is TGTGCCAGCAGCTTGTTTTTTAGTCCGGGGGATGGCTACACCTTC.

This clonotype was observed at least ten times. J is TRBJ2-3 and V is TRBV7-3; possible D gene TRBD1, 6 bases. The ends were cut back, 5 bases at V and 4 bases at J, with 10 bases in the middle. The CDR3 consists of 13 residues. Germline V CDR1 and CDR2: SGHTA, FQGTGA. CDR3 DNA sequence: TGTGCCAGCAGCGCCACAGGGTCAGATACGCAGTATTTT. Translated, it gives CASSATGSDTQYF.

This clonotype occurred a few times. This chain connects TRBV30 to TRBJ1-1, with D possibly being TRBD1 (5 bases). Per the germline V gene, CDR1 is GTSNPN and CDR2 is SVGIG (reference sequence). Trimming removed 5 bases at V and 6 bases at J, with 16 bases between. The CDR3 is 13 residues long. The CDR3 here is CAWWGPYDAEAFF. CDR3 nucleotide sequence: TGTGCCTGGTGGGGACCGTACGATGCTGAAGCTTTCTTT.